Sequencing of this TCR beta chain was carried out in a study of cytomegalovirus exposure and HLA in healthy donors. General study points: The study listed 150 to 200 cytomegalovirus-associated TCR beta chains.

This PCR relied on a set of 60 Vbeta primers and 13 Jbeta primers. The protocol was immunoSEQ multiplex PCR, while the TCRdb copy is restricted to in-frame clones and leaves out a portion. The sample consists of approximately 100,000 clones, about 68% of them appearing once. In the case of this clone: The antigen is unknown.

Sequenced: PBMCs. The receptor was isolated from a male donor in good health and CMV-seropositive.

This CDR3 reads CASSAAQGRGEAFF. In DNA form, the CDR3 reads TGTGCCAGCAGTGCCGCGCAGGGTAGGGGTGAAGCTTTCTTT. The V call is TRBV6-1, the J call TRBJ1-1; D is perhaps TRBD1 (5 bases). The CDR3 contains 14 residues. V was cut by 4 bases and J by 7 bases, with 16 bases left in between. CDR1 is MNHNS and CDR2 is SASEGT in the germline V gene.